A single sample gave rise to the 32 T cell receptor beta chains below, sequenced in a study of Ad26.COV2.S vaccination and SARS-CoV-2 variants. TCRdb keeps only in-frame clones here, not all; method: immunoSEQ multiplex PCR. The sample has 400,000 or so clones, about nine tenths seen once. The sample's treatment: 19 received Ad26.COV2.S at low or high dose, single or two shots; five or six received placebo; per-sample allocation not given. Vaccine and placebo recipients were sampled on day 63 after the first injection. Sequenced material: peripheral blood, taken in a trial of Ad26.COV2.S vaccine versus placebo. These receptors originate from a person aged 18-60 years who received the Ad26.COV2.S COVID-19 vaccine or a placebo.

This clone was counted once. The V gene is TRBV6-5, the J gene TRBJ1-2, with D tentatively TRBD1 (5 bases). The length of the CDR3 is 13 residues. V shed 3 bases and J shed 8 bases, with 13 bases lying between them. Germline lookup yields CDR1 MNHEY and CDR2 SVGAGI. CDR3 DNA sequence: TGTGCCAGCAGTTATCAAGGGGTTGGCGGCTACACCTTC. Its translation is CASSYQGVGGYTF.

CDR3: CASSYRPGKNEKLFF. CDR3 DNA: TGTGCCAGCAGTTATCGACCGGGAAAAAATGAAAAACTGTTTTTT. The chain employs TRBV6-2 or TRBV6-3 and TRBJ1-4; no reliable D call. CDR1 is MNHEY and CDR2 is SVGEGT in the germline V gene. Trimming cost V 3 bases and J 5 bases, with 13 bases left between them. The CDR3 runs to 15 residues.

The chain carries TRBV20-1 and TRBJ1-1; D is uncertain. Germline-derived CDR1 and CDR2 are DFQATT and SNEGSKA (reference sequence). CDR3 length equals 11 residues. Between the trimmed V and J ends, which lost 6 bases and 5 bases, there was a span of 10 bases. CDR3 sequence reads: CSAAEKTEAFF. The CDR3 nucleotides read TGCAGTGCCGCCGAGAAAACTGAAGCTTTCTTT.

V gene TRBV15 combines with J gene TRBJ2-7; TRBD2 is a possible D gene (5 bases). V dropped 1 base and J dropped 2 bases, with 12 bases sitting between them. Germline assignment: CDR1 LNHNV and CDR2 YYDKDF (reference sequence). The CDR3 sequence is 15 residues long. The CDR3 sequence: CATSRGERSAYEQYF. Here the CDR3 DNA reads TGTGCCACCAGCAGAGGGGAGCGGAGTGCCTACGAGCAGTACTTC. The whole variable domain, filled in from reference TRBV15 and TRBJ2-7, reads DAMVIQNPRYQVTQFGKPVTLSCSQTLNHNVMYWYQQKSSQAPKLLFHYYDKDFNNEADTPDNFQSRRPNTSFCFLDIRSPGLGDTAMYLCATSRGERSAYEQYFGPGTRLTVT.

The V gene is TRBV20-1, the J gene TRBJ2-1, with D hard to call. This CDR3 is built from 11 residues. Trimming removed 2 bases from V and 5 bases from J, with 4 bases in between. Germline V gives CDR1 DFQATT, CDR2 SNEGSKA (reference sequence). CDR3 protein: CSARSHNEQFF. In DNA form, the CDR3 reads TGCAGTGCTAGATCCCACAATGAGCAGTTCTTC.

This chain uses TRBV10-3 with TRBJ1-5, with D possibly matching TRBD1 (5 bases). V lost 4 bases and J lost 6, with 19 bases in between. Looked up from germline, CDR1 is ENHRY and CDR2 is SYGVKD. The CDR3 spans 16 residues. Here the CDR3 DNA reads TGTGCCATCAGTGCCGTAGATCTAGGGGTACGTCAGCCCCAGCATTTT. As protein: CAISAVDLGVRQPQHF.

Regarding this clone: A far larger clone is off by one base, so a read error is likely. V usage is TRBV7-2 and J usage is TRBJ1-3; D remains unclear. V lost 1 base, J lost 5 bases, and 0 bases lay in between. Per the germline V gene, CDR1 is SGHTA and CDR2 is FQGNSA. There are 11 residues in the CDR3. The CDR3, as DNA: TGTGCCAGCAGCTTAGGAAACACCATATATTTT. Translated: CASSLGNTIYF.

The V call is TRBV2, the J call TRBJ2-7, with TRBD1 as a possible D gene (7 bases). The CDR3 loop spans 15 amino acids. Trimming cost V 6 bases and J 6 bases, with 21 bases left between them. Looked up from germline, CDR1 is SNHLY and CDR2 is FYNNEI. CDR3 protein: CASRPTGEAASEQYF. The CDR3 DNA is TGTGCCAGCAGGCCAACAGGGGAGGCTGCGAGCGAGCAGTACTTC.

This chain links TRBV19 with TRBJ1-6; no firm D call. This CDR3 is 16 amino acids long. V lost 5 bases, J lost 0 bases, and 11 bases lay in between. Germline CDR1 is LNHDA and CDR2 is SQIVND (reference sequence). The CDR3 DNA reads as TGTGCCAGTAGTTTGCAGACGAGCTCCTATAATTCACCCCTCCACTTT. As protein: CASSLQTSSYNSPLHF.

The chain uses TRBV3-1 (or the pseudogene TRBV3-2) and TRBJ1-2; 8 bases map to TRBD1. The CDR3 consists of 15 residues. The germline gives CDR1 LGHDT, CDR2 YNNKEL (reference sequence). V shed 4 bases, J shed 0 bases, and the junction held 4 bases outside the gene matches. DNA of the CDR3: TGTGCCAGCAGCCGTCCGGGACAGGCTAACTATGGCTACACCTTC. The encoded protein is CASSRPGQANYGYTF.

This chain links TRBV2 with TRBJ2-7, with 7 bases matching TRBD1. Germline assignment: CDR1 SNHLY and CDR2 FYNNEI. V trimming: 8 bases; J trimming: 4 bases; junction bases outside the gene matches: 11. The CDR3 has 14 amino acids. CDR3 protein: CASRPSRGFYEQYF. DNA for the CDR3: TGTGCCAGCCGCCCCAGCAGGGGGTTTTACGAGCAGTACTTC.

V and J are TRBV7-2 and TRBJ1-4; D is undetermined. The CDR3 loop spans 17 amino acids. V was cut by 4 bases and J by 7 bases, with 22 bases left in between. The V gene's germline CDR1 is SGHTA and CDR2 FQGNSA. CDR3 sequence reads: CASSSRIRSSRGEKLFF. CDR3 coding DNA: TGTGCCAGCAGCTCCCGCATTCGGTCATCACGCGGTGAAAAACTGTTTTTT.

The CDR3 protein is CASRAGTVNQPQHF. CDR3 nucleotides: TGTGCCAGCAGGGCCGGGACGGTCAATCAGCCCCAGCATTTT. The genes are TRBV2 and TRBJ1-5, with a tentative D call TRBD1 (5 bases). Deletions cut 6 bases from V and 3 bases from J, with 12 bases between. The length of the CDR3 is 14 residues. Per germline, CDR1 SNHLY and CDR2 FYNNEI.

The chain couples TRBV10-2 to TRBJ1-4, with TRBD1 matching over 10 bases. The ends lost 0 bases at V and 10 bases at J; junction bases unmatched: 8. The germline V gene has CDR1 WSHSY and CDR2 SAAADI. The CDR3 loop spans 16 amino acids. Here the CDR3 reads CASSESLGTGAGKLFF. CDR3 DNA: TGCGCCAGCAGTGAGTCGCTCGGGACAGGGGCTGGAAAACTGTTTTTT.

The V and J genes are TRBV27 and TRBJ2-1; D possibly corresponds to TRBD1 (6 bases). Germline CDR1 and CDR2: MNHEY and SMNVEV (reference sequence). CDR3 size: 13 residues. Trimming cost V 2 bases and J 10 bases, with 12 bases left between them. CDR3 loop: CASSLPGAVEQFF. CDR3 DNA: TGTGCCAGCAGTTTACCAGGGGCCGTGGAGCAGTTCTTC.

The chain uses TRBV11-2 and TRBJ2-1, with D maybe TRBD2 (5 bases). The germline V and J ends were trimmed by 8 bases and 8 bases, with 16 bases remaining between them. This CDR3 spans 13 amino acids. Germline V gives CDR1 SGHAT, CDR2 FQNNGV. CDR3 region: CASGEILVDEQFF. The CDR3 DNA is TGTGCCAGCGGGGAGATACTAGTCGATGAGCAGTTCTTC.

In DNA, the CDR3 is TGTGCCAGCAGCCAACTGACTTCCGGGACAGGGGGTGGCTACACCTTC. This encodes CASSQLTSGTGGGYTF. J is TRBJ1-2 and V is TRBV4-2, with 11 bases matching TRBD1. Germline V gene data show CDR1 as LGHNA and CDR2 as YNFKEQ. The CDR3 length is 16 residues. The trim removed 2 bases at V and 7 bases at J, leaving 9 bases unmatched.

The chain recombines TRBV6-5 with TRBJ2-3; 9 positions agree with TRBD2. There are 14 residues in the CDR3. With 2 bases clipped from V and 6 bases from J, the junction kept 3 bases outside the gene matches. Germline lookup yields CDR1 MNHEY and CDR2 SVGAGI. The CDR3 sequence is CASSYGLAGDTQYF. CDR3 nucleotides: TGTGCCAGCAGTTACGGGCTAGCGGGGGATACGCAGTATTTT.

J is TRBJ1-2 and V is TRBV7-9; D is uncertain. CDR1 is SEHNR and CDR2 is FQNEAQ in the germline V gene (reference sequence). Deletions cut 1 base from V and 5 bases from J, with 5 bases between. The CDR3 is 12 residues long. This CDR3 is CASSLGIYGYTF. As DNA, the CDR3 is TGTGCCAGCAGCTTAGGGATTTATGGCTACACCTTC.

The chain employs TRBV11-2 and TRBJ1-4; D unresolved. The CDR3 has 14 amino acids. Germline CDR1 and CDR2: SGHAT and FQNNGV. Trimming cost V 1 base and J 10 bases, with 13 bases left between them. CDR3 region: CASSLGIPTGKLFF. The CDR3 DNA reads TGTGCCAGCAGCTTAGGCATACCGACGGGAAAACTGTTTTTT.

V usage is TRBV9 and J usage is TRBJ1-3; 7 bases line up with TRBD1. This CDR3 spans 14 amino acids. Germline trimming cut 3 bases from V and 1 base from J; bases unmatched to any gene: 1. Germline V CDR1 and CDR2: SGDLS, YYNGEE. The CDR3 loop reads CASSAGQSGNTIYF. CDR3 coding DNA: TGTGCCAGCAGCGCGGGACAGTCTGGAAACACCATATATTTT.

This clone was counted between two and nine times. The chain combines TRBV6-1 with TRBJ1-3; D call uncertain. The CDR3 extends over 15 amino acids. Trimming took 2 bases from V and 0 from J, leaving 8 bases between them. Germline V lookup: CDR1 MNHNS, CDR2 SASEGT. This CDR3 is CASSELAGSGNTIYF. CDR3 coding DNA: TGTGCCAGCAGTGAATTGGCGGGCTCTGGAAACACCATATATTTT.

The rearrangement links TRBV4-3 to TRBJ2-2; 7 bases line up with TRBD1. The CDR3 extends over 17 amino acids. Per germline, CDR1 LGHNA and CDR2 YSLEER. J gave up 5 bases and V 0 bases, and 9 bases lay outside the gene matches. DNA for the CDR3: TGCGCCAGCAGCCAAGACCCCCCCGGGACAGAGACCGGGGAGCTGTTTTTT. This codes for CASSQDPPGTETGELFF.

The V and J genes are TRBV7-8 and TRBJ2-7, with D possibly TRBD1 on 6 matching bases. The CDR3 has 14 amino acids. Trimming pared 3 bases from V and 9 bases from J, leaving 18 bases between. Germline lookup yields CDR1 SGHVS and CDR2 FQNEAQ. CDR3 protein: CASSFSQGYGGQYF. The CDR3 DNA follows: TGTGCCAGCAGCTTCTCACAGGGTTACGGTGGGCAGTACTTC.

The chain has TRBV15 and TRBJ1-1; the D gene is possibly TRBD1 (5 bases). This CDR3 region has 14 residues. CDR1 and CDR2 (germline): LNHNV, YYDKDF (reference sequence). The V and J ends lost 4 bases and 1 base respectively, with 10 bases between them. The CDR3 reads CATSMGGENTEAFF. In DNA form, the CDR3 reads TGTGCCACCAGCATGGGGGGGGAGAACACTGAAGCTTTCTTT.

Here the CDR3 DNA reads TGTGCCAGCAGCTATGGACTAGCCGATGAGCAGTTCTTC. It specifies CASSYGLADEQFF. The chain joins TRBV11-3 to TRBJ2-1; 8 bases fit TRBD2. Germline CDR1 and CDR2: SGHNT and YENEEA. V lost 4 bases to trimming and J lost 8 bases; unmatched junction nucleotides: 4. The CDR3 is made up of 13 amino acids.

This chain joins TRBV13 and TRBJ1-3; 9 bases match TRBD1. V shed 5 bases and J 2 bases; nucleotides not matched to a gene: 10. CDR1 is PRHDT, CDR2 FYEKMQ, per germline (reference sequence). CDR3 length: 17 residues. CDR3 in DNA: TGTGCCAGCAGCCCCCGCCCCTGGACAGGGGCTGGAAACACCATATATTTT. Protein product: CASSPRPWTGAGNTIYF.

V is TRBV12-5 and J is TRBJ2-1, with D perhaps being TRBD1 or TRBD2 (6 bases each). Germline-derived CDR1 and CDR2 are LGHNT and FRNRAP. The CDR3 sequence is 15 residues long. Between the trimmed V and J ends, which lost 7 bases and 0 bases, there was a span of 13 bases. The DNA for the CDR3 is TGTGCTAGTGTACCTAGGGGGGCCTCCTACAATGAGCAGTTCTTC. Amino acids: CASVPRGASYNEQFF.

The chain joins TRBV9 to TRBJ1-1; no clear D. The CDR3 spans 15 residues. The ends were cut back, 8 bases at V and 1 base at J, with 18 bases in the middle. CDR1 and CDR2 (germline): SGDLS, YYNGEE. The CDR3 is CASGRGASENTEAFF. CDR3 sequence (DNA): TGTGCCAGTGGGCGGGGAGCGAGCGAGAACACTGAAGCTTTCTTT.

In its sample, this clone was seen once. V and J are TRBV11-2 and TRBJ2-1; 15 nucleotides line up with TRBD2. CDR1 and CDR2 from the germline V gene are SGHAT and FQNNGV. V trimming: 3 bases; J trimming: 15 bases; junction bases outside the gene matches: 6. CDR3 length equals 14 residues. The CDR3 bases are TGTGCCAGCAGCTTTGGGACTAGCGGGGGGTTAGGGTTCTTC. This encodes CASSFGTSGGLGFF.

J is TRBJ2-1 and V is TRBV11-1; no clear D gene. From germline, CDR1 is SGHAT and CDR2 FQDESV (reference sequence). The CDR3 is 13 residues long. Trimming pared 3 bases from V and 8 bases from J, leaving 11 bases between. Here the CDR3 reads CASSFVIGYEQFF. The CDR3 DNA is TGTGCCAGCAGCTTTGTTATTGGGTATGAGCAGTTCTTC.

The V and J genes are TRBV5-4 and TRBJ1-2, with D unclear. Trimming took off 4 bases at V and 8 bases at J, with 21 bases between the two ends. Per the germline V gene, CDR1 is SGHNT and CDR2 is YYREEE (reference sequence). The CDR3 is 15 residues long. The CDR3 loop reads CASSLNQVVGEGYTF. The CDR3, as DNA: TGTGCCAGCAGCCTTAACCAGGTGGTGGGTGAAGGCTACACCTTC.